The clone carrying this T cell receptor (beta chain) was observed a handful of times. Sequencing was performed with immunoSEQ multiplex PCR; in TCRdb, only in-frame clones are kept and a portion is missing. The sample has over 200,000 clones; roughly 80% are singletons. These data come from a study of blood T cell repertoires in COVID-19. The germline gives CDR1 MGHDK, CDR2 SYGVNS. Trimming removed 4 bases from V and 8 bases from J; junction bases left unmatched: 12. This CDR3 comprises 15 residues. The genes are TRBV25-1 and TRBJ1-2; 8 positions match TRBD1. The receptor's source is a man aged 55 to 70 who had recovered from COVID-19. What was sequenced was PBMCs or T cells enriched from blood (not recorded which). This chain's CDR3 is CASSAADRGWRGYTF. The CDR3 DNA is TGTGCCAGCAGTGCCGCCGACAGGGGATGGCGCGGCTACACCTTC.